This T cell receptor (beta chain) was recovered during a study of cytomegalovirus exposure and HLA in healthy donors. General observations from the study: Based on reports, TCR beta sequences accurately predicted HLA-A and HLA-B alleles for most subjects.

PCR primers comprised 60 Vbeta and 13 Jbeta primers. TCRdb's table, derived via immunoSEQ multiplex PCR, lists solely in-frame clones and lacks some. Among about 140,000 clones listed, about 75% were seen once. Germline CDR1 and CDR2: SGHRS and YFSETQ. The CDR3 sequence is 19 residues long. J gave up 2 bases and V 2 bases, and 17 bases lay outside the gene matches. Details on this clone: Its antigen is unidentified.

The sequence derives from a woman under 40 in good health and CMV-seronegative. The sample taken for sequencing was PBMCs. This chain joins TRBV5-1 and TRBJ2-7, with 9 nucleotides matching TRBD2. CDR3 sequence (DNA): TGCGCCAGCAGCTTTAGGACTAGCGCATATCCAACCTTGACCTACGAGCAGTACGTC. This codes for CASSFRTSAYPTLTYEQYV.